The rows below give T cell receptor beta chains drawn from one sample of a study of T-cell memory formation after mild COVID-19. TCRdb fed the 5' RACE reads into MiXCR, producing one record per CDR3 protein. The sample consists of around 140,000 distinct CDR3 sequences, about 25% of them appearing once. Sequenced: PBMCs or a T cell subset sorted from them (not recorded which). These receptors were obtained from an adult woman who had mild COVID-19 (a few samples of this study predate the infection). Cell type and time point are not known. The CDR3 runs from the conserved cysteine through the conserved F or W. Each record gives: CDR3 length, clone size, J gene, V gene, D gene, CDR3 DNA, CDR3 protein. The D gene is left open where the match is weak. Not all rows give a size; the values are once, few, many and, for expanded clones, a class.

len: 15; abundance: many; j_gene: TRBJ1-2; v_gene: TRBV12-3/TRBV12-4; d_gene: TRBD1; CDR3nt: TGTGCCAGCAGTTTAGGGGGACAGGGGGACTATGGCTACACCTTC; CDR3aa: CASSLGGQGDYGYTF
len: 21; abundance: few; j_gene: TRBJ1-5; v_gene: TRBV7-6; d_gene: TRBD1; CDR3nt: TGTGCCAGCAGCCCTATTGACAGGGCCTACATAGGGGTCTATAGCAATCAGCCCCAGCATTTT; CDR3aa: CASSPIDRAYIGVYSNQPQHF
len: 16; abundance: -; j_gene: TRBJ1-6; v_gene: TRBV4-1; d_gene: -; CDR3nt: TGCGCCAGCAGCCAGGCCAGACAGGACTATAATTCACCCCTCCACTTT; CDR3aa: CASSQARQDYNSPLHF
len: 17; abundance: few; j_gene: TRBJ1-3; v_gene: TRBV4-1; d_gene: -; CDR3nt: TGCGCCAGCAGCCAAGTTATCGGGGGCCTCTCTGGAAACACCATATATTTT; CDR3aa: CASSQVIGGLSGNTIYF
len: 16; abundance: few; j_gene: TRBJ2-5; v_gene: TRBV7-9; d_gene: TRBD1; CDR3nt: TGTGCCAGCAGCTCACCTAGAGGACAGGGGGAAGAGACCCAGTACTTC; CDR3aa: CASSSPRGQGEETQYF
len: 16; abundance: medium-sized; j_gene: TRBJ1-6; v_gene: TRBV5-8; d_gene: -; CDR3nt: TGTGCCAGCAGCGACAGTAATATTTCCCCCGATTCACCCCTCCACTTT; CDR3aa: CASSDSNISPDSPLHF
len: 13; abundance: -; j_gene: TRBJ2-2; v_gene: TRBV7-9; d_gene: -; CDR3nt: TGTGCCAGCAGAACTGCGAACACCGGGGAGCTGTTTTTT; CDR3aa: CASRTANTGELFF
len: 13; abundance: -; j_gene: TRBJ1-1; v_gene: TRBV7-2; d_gene: -; CDR3nt: TGTGCCAGCAGCTTAGCGATTTACACTGAAGCTTTCTTT; CDR3aa: CASSLAIYTEAFF
len: 15; abundance: -; j_gene: TRBJ2-5; v_gene: TRBV7-9; d_gene: TRBD2; CDR3nt: TGTGCCAGCAGCACGGGACTAGCGTACCAAGAGACCCAGTACTTC; CDR3aa: CASSTGLAYQETQYF
len: 15; abundance: -; j_gene: TRBJ2-7; v_gene: TRBV6-6; d_gene: -; CDR3nt: TGTGCCAGCAGTTACTCGACAGGTATCCCCTACGAGCAGTACTTC; CDR3aa: CASSYSTGIPYEQYF
len: 12; abundance: -; j_gene: TRBJ2-1; v_gene: TRBV24-1; d_gene: -; CDR3nt: TGTGCCATCAACACTGGGGACAATGAGCAGTTCTTC; CDR3aa: CAINTGDNEQFF
len: 15; abundance: -; j_gene: TRBJ2-7; v_gene: TRBV27; d_gene: -; CDR3nt: TGTGCCAGCAGTCTTTCGACGGGGGGCGGCTACGAGCAGTACTTC; CDR3aa: CASSLSTGGGYEQYF
len: 14; abundance: -; j_gene: TRBJ1-1; v_gene: TRBV19; d_gene: -; CDR3nt: TGTGCCAGTAGTATCGGGGAAGGTAACACTGAAGCTTTCTTT; CDR3aa: CASSIGEGNTEAFF
len: 19; abundance: -; j_gene: TRBJ2-1; v_gene: TRBV4-3; d_gene: TRBD1; CDR3nt: TGCGCCAGCAGCCGCCAACCCCGACAGGGCCCCCTATCCTACAATGAGCAGTTCTTC; CDR3aa: CASSRQPRQGPLSYNEQFF
len: 15; abundance: -; j_gene: TRBJ2-3; v_gene: TRBV15; d_gene: -; CDR3nt: TGTGCCACCAGCAGAGATAATGGAGGGCCAGATACGCAGTATTTT; CDR3aa: CATSRDNGGPDTQYF
len: 13; abundance: few; j_gene: TRBJ1-5; v_gene: TRBV12-3/TRBV12-4; d_gene: -; CDR3nt: TGTGCCAGCACCAACACAGGGTTTCAGCCCCAGCATTTT; CDR3aa: CASTNTGFQPQHF
len: 15; abundance: -; j_gene: TRBJ1-2; v_gene: TRBV6-5; d_gene: -; CDR3nt: TGTGCCAGCAGTTACTCGACGGACAGCGCCTATGGCTACACCTTC; CDR3aa: CASSYSTDSAYGYTF
len: 12; abundance: many; j_gene: TRBJ2-5; v_gene: TRBV29-1; d_gene: TRBD2; CDR3nt: TGCAGCGTGGGACTAGCGGGGGAGACCCAGTACTTC; CDR3aa: CSVGLAGETQYF
len: 13; abundance: -; j_gene: TRBJ2-7; v_gene: TRBV7-8; d_gene: TRBD2; CDR3nt: TGTGCCAGCGTTTCTCGGGGGGGCTACGAGCAGTACTTC; CDR3aa: CASVSRGGYEQYF
len: 15; abundance: few; j_gene: TRBJ2-7; v_gene: TRBV29-1; d_gene: TRBD1; CDR3nt: TGCAGCGTTGAAGGGACAGGGGCAGGGGCCTACGAGCAGTACTTC; CDR3aa: CSVEGTGAGAYEQYF
len: 14; abundance: -; j_gene: TRBJ2-7; v_gene: TRBV4-1; d_gene: -; CDR3nt: TGCGCCAGCAGCCCCCAGGGCTACTCCTACGAGCAGTACTTC; CDR3aa: CASSPQGYSYEQYF
len: 17; abundance: once; j_gene: TRBJ2-5; v_gene: TRBV29-1; d_gene: -; CDR3nt: TGCAGCGTTGAAGATGGGGCTGCGTGGCCGGCCTGGGAGACCCAGTACTTC; CDR3aa: CSVEDGAAWPAWETQYF
len: 15; abundance: -; j_gene: TRBJ2-1; v_gene: TRBV4-3; d_gene: -; CDR3nt: TGCGCCAGCAGCCAAGACAGGGCCCCCTACAATGAGCAGTTCTTC; CDR3aa: CASSQDRAPYNEQFF
len: 14; abundance: -; j_gene: TRBJ2-3; v_gene: TRBV21-1; d_gene: -; CDR3nt: TGTGCCAGCAGCAAAAAGGGGAGAGCAGATACGCAGTATTTT; CDR3aa: CASSKKGRADTQYF
len: 16; abundance: few; j_gene: TRBJ2-3; v_gene: TRBV4-2; d_gene: TRBD2; CDR3nt: TGTGCCAGCAGCCAAAAGGGACTAGCGGGGGCAGATACGCAGTATTTT; CDR3aa: CASSQKGLAGADTQYF
len: 13; abundance: few; j_gene: TRBJ2-7; v_gene: TRBV20-1; d_gene: -; CDR3nt: TGCAGTGCTAGAACGAGAGGGGCCTACGAGCAGTACTTC; CDR3aa: CSARTRGAYEQYF
len: 13; abundance: -; j_gene: TRBJ2-1; v_gene: TRBV5-1; d_gene: TRBD1; CDR3nt: TGCGCCAGCAGCTTGACAGGGGACAATGAGCAGTTCTTC; CDR3aa: CASSLTGDNEQFF